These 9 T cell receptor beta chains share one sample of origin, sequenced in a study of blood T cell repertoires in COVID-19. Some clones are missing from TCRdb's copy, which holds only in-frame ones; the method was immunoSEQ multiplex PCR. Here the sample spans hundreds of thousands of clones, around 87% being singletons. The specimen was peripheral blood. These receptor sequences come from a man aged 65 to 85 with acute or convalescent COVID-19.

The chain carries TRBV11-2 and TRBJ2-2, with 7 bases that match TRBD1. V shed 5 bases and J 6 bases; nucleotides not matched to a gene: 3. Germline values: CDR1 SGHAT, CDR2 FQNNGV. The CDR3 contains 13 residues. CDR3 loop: CASSPQGPGELFF. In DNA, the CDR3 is TGTGCCAGCAGCCCACAGGGGCCCGGGGAGCTGTTTTTT.

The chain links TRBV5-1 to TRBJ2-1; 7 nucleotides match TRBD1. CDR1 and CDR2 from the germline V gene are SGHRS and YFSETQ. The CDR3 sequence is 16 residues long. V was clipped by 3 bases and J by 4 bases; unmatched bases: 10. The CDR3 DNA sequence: TGCGCCAGCAGCTCAACTCCAGGGGGATCATACAATGAGCAGTTCTTC. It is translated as CASSSTPGGSYNEQFF.

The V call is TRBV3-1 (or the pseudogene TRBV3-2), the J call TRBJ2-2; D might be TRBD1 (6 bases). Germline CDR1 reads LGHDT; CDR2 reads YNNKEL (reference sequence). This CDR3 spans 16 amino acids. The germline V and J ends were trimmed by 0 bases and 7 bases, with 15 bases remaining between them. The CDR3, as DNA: TGTGCCAGCAGCCAAGACAGGGGTCCGGTGAGCGGGGAGCTGTTTTTT. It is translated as CASSQDRGPVSGELFF.

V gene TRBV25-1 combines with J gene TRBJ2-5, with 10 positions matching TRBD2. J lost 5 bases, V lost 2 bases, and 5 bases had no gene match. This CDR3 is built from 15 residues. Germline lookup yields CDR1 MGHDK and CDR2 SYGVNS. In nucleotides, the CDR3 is TGTGCCAGCAGTGAAGGGCTAGCGGGAGTCGAGACCCAGTACTTC. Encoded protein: CASSEGLAGVETQYF.

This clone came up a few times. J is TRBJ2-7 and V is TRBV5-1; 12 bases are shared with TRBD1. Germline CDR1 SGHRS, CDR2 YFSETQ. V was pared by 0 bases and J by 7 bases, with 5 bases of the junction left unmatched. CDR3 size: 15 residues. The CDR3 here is CASSLVGQGAREQYF. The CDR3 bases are TGCGCCAGCAGCTTGGTGGGACAGGGGGCGCGAGAGCAGTACTTC.

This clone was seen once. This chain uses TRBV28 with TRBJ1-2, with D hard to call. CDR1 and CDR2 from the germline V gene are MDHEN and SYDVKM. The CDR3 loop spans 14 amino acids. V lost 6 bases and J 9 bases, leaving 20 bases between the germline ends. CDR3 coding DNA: TGTGCCAGCAGGGGCCACTCACTGGAGACTAGCTACACCTTC. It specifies CASRGHSLETSYTF.

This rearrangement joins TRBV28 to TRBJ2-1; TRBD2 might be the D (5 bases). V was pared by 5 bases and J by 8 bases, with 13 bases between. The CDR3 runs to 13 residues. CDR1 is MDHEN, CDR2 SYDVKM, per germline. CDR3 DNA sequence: TGTGCCAGCAGTCCTAGAGGGTTGCATGAGCAGTTCTTC. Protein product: CASSPRGLHEQFF.

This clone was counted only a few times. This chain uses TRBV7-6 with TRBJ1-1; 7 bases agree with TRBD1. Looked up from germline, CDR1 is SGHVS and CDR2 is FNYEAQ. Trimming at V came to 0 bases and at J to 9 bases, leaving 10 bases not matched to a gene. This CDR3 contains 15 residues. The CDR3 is CASSLATGQPTKAFF. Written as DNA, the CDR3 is TGTGCCAGCAGCTTAGCCACGGGACAGCCAACCAAAGCTTTCTTT.

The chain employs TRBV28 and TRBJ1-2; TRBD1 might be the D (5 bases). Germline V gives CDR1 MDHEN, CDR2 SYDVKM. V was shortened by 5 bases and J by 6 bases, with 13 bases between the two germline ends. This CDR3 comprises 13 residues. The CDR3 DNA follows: TGTGCCAGCAGTCTCCTGCGGGGGAATGGCTACACCTTC. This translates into CASSLLRGNGYTF.